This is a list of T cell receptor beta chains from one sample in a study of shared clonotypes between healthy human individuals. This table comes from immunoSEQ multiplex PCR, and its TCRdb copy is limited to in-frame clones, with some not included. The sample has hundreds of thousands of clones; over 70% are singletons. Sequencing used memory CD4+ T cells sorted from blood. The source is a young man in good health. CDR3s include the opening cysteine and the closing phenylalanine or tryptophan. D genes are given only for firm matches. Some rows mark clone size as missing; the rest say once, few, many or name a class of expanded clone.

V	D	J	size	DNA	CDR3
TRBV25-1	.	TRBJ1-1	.	TGTGCCAGCAGTGATTTAGACAGGCGATTTGGCACTGAAGCTTTCTTT	CASSDLDRRFGTEAFF
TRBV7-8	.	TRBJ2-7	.	TGTGCCAGCAGCTTAACGCGGGCGGGCGAGCAGTACTTC	CASSLTRAGEQYF
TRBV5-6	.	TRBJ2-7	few	TGTGCCAGCAGCTTCAATCCACAGGGAAACTACGAGCAGTACTTC	CASSFNPQGNYEQYF
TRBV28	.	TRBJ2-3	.	TGTGCCAGCAGTTTATGGGGGGGCACAGTGACAGATACGCAGTATTTT	CASSLWGGTVTDTQYF
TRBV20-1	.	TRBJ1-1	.	TGCAGTGAGGGTAACACTGAAGCTTTCTTT	CSEGNTEAFF
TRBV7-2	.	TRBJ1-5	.	TGTGCCAGCAGCTTAGAGCCCATTGGGCAGCCCCAGCATTTT	CASSLEPIGQPQHF
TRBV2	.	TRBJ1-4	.	TGTGCCAGCAGTGACGACCTCACTTCAACTAATGAAAAACTGTTTTTT	CASSDDLTSTNEKLFF
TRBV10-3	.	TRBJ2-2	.	TGTGCCATCAGTGAGTGGCTGGCAGGGAGATCCACCGGGGAGCTGTTTTTT	CAISEWLAGRSTGELFF
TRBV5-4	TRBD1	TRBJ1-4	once	TGTGCCAGCAGCGCGGACAGGGGCGCTGAAAAACTGTTTTTT	CASSADRGAEKLFF
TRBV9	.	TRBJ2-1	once	TGTGCCAGCAGCGTAGACCCCCCGGCGGGAATATACAATGAGCAGTTCTTC	CASSVDPPAGIYNEQFF
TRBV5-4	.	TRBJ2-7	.	TGTGCCAGCAGCTTGGATGGGGAGAAGCAGTACTTC	CASSLDGEKQYF
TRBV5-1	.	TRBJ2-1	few	TGCGCCAGCAGCTTGGGGGGGAGCTCCTACAATGAGCAGTTCTTC	CASSLGGSSYNEQFF
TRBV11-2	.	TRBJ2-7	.	TGTGCCAGCAGCTCCGTTAGGGGGGCAGGGTACGAGCAGTACTTC	CASSSVRGAGYEQYF
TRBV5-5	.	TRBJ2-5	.	TGTGCCAGCAGCTCATACACCCGGGAGACCCAGTACTTC	CASSSYTRETQYF
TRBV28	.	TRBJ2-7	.	TGTGCCAGCAGTCCCCGTAGGATCAACGAGCAGTACTTC	CASSPRRINEQYF
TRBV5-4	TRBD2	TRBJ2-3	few	TGTGCCAGCAGCTCACCCCGTGGACTAGCCGATACAGATACGCAGTATTTT	CASSSPRGLADTDTQYF
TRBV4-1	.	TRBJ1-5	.	TGCGCCAGCAGCCAAGAAGACAGTTATTCCGCTTATAGCAATCAGCCCCAGCATTTT	CASSQEDSYSAYSNQPQHF
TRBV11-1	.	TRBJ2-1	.	TGTGCCAGCAGCCCGCGGGGGACACACTACAATGAGCAGTTCTTC	CASSPRGTHYNEQFF
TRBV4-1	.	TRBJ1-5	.	TGCGCCAGCAGCCTTAGCCTTAGCAATCAGCCCCAGCATTTT	CASSLSLSNQPQHF
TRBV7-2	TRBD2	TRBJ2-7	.	TGTGCCAGCAGCTTAGTCAGCGGGAGCACCTACGAGCAGTACTTC	CASSLVSGSTYEQYF
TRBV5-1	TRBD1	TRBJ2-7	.	TGCGCCAGCAGCCATCGACAGGGGCGGGACGAGCAGTACTTC	CASSHRQGRDEQYF
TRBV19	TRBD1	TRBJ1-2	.	TGTGCCACCCAACAGGGGCGAGGGGGCTACACCTTC	CATQQGRGGYTF
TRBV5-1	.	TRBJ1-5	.	TGCGCCAGCAGCTTGGCAAAGGATCAGCCCCAGCATTTT	CASSLAKDQPQHF
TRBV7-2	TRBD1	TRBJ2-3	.	TGTGCCAGCAGCTTCCAGGGGGCCCGCGATACGCAGTATTTT	CASSFQGARDTQYF
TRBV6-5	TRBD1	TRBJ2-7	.	TGTGCCAGCACCCGGGCAGGGGGCTCCTACGAGCAGTACTTC	CASTRAGGSYEQYF
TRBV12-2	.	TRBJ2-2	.	TGTGCAAGTCGCTTAGGCGGCCGAGGTGGTGACACCGGGGAGCTGTTTTTT	CASRLGGRGGDTGELFF
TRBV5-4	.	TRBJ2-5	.	TGTGCCAGCAGCTTGGCGGCCTCTCTGGGAGAGACCCAGTACTTC	CASSLAASLGETQYF
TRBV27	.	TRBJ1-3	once	TGTGCCAGCAGGGCAGCAGGCTCCACCTCTGGAAACACCATATATTTT	CASRAAGSTSGNTIYF
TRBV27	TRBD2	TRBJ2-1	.	TGTGCCAGCAGTCAGTCGGGACTAGCGGGAGCAGGTGTTGGCTACAATGAGCAGTTCTTC	CASSQSGLAGAGVGYNEQFF
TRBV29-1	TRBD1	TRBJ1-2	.	TGCAGCGCGGGACAGCTGTATGGCTACACCTTC	CSAGQLYGYTF
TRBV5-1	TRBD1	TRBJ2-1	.	TGCGCCAGCAGCTTGGGGGGGACAGCCTACAATGAGCAGTTCTTC	CASSLGGTAYNEQFF
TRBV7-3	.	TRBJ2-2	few	TGTGCCAGCAGCTTAAACGGGGGGAACACCGGGGAGCTGTTTTTT	CASSLNGGNTGELFF
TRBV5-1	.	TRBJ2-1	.	TGCGCCAGCTCCGTCGGCGGGATGGCTTACAATGAGCAGTTCTTC	CASSVGGMAYNEQFF
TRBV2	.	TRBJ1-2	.	TGTGCCAGCAGTCAATCAACTAACTATGGCTACACCTTC	CASSQSTNYGYTF
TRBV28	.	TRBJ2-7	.	TGTGCCAGCAGTCCCCCTCGTCCTCGCTCCTACGAGCAGTACTTC	CASSPPRPRSYEQYF
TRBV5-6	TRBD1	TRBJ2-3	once	TGTGCCAGCAGCTTGCTACAGGGGGAGCGGGCAGATACGCAGTATTTT	CASSLLQGERADTQYF
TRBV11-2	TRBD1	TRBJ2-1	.	TGTGCCAGCAGCAGGCAGGGGGCCAGCTCCTACAATGAGCAGTTCTTC	CASSRQGASSYNEQFF
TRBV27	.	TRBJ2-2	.	TGTGCCAGCAGTTTAGCGGGGACGAGGACCGGGGAGCTGTTTTTT	CASSLAGTRTGELFF
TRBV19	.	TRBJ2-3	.	TGTGCCAGTAGTCGGCACCGGGATCTCACAGATACGCAGTATTTT	CASSRHRDLTDTQYF
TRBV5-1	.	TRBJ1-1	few	TGCGCCAGCAGCTTGCAGACACGAGTTCTGAACACTGAAGCTTTCTTT	CASSLQTRVLNTEAFF
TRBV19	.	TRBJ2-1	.	TGTGCCAGCCATCCCGGGACACATGGGGATGAGCAGTTCTTC	CASHPGTHGDEQFF
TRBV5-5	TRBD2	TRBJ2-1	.	TGTGCCAGCAGCTTGGCGTACGGGGGAGGGATATCCTACAATGAGCAGTTCTTC	CASSLAYGGGISYNEQFF
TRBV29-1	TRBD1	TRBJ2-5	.	TGCAGCGCCGGACAGGGGTGGCGAGAGACCCAGTACTTC	CSAGQGWRETQYF
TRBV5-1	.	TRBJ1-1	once	TGCGCCAGCAGCTTGTGGGGATCTGACACTGAAGCTTTCTTT	CASSLWGSDTEAFF
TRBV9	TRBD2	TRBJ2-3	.	TGTGCCAGCAGCCGAGCGGGGTACCCTAACACAGATACGCAGTATTTT	CASSRAGYPNTDTQYF
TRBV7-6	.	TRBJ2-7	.	TGTGCCAGCAGCTTAGTAGGGGAGTACGAGCAGTACTTC	CASSLVGEYEQYF